What follows are 10 T cell receptor beta chains derived from one specimen sequenced in a study of PD-1 blockade in mismatch repair-deficient tumors. Profiled with immunoSEQ multiplex PCR; TCRdb holds only in-frame clones, not every one. The repertoire holds about 34,000 clones, 65% to 85% seen once, with about 3.7% in the top ten. The input for sequencing was PBMCs, taken around 6 weeks after starting pembrolizumab. The receptor source for this set is an adult with mismatch repair-deficient cancer.

This clone has a handful of counts. This sequence joins TRBV2 and TRBJ2-7, with a tentative D call TRBD2 (5 bases). V shed 6 bases and J shed 5 bases, with 11 bases lying between them. This CDR3 is built from 12 residues. Germline values: CDR1 SNHLY, CDR2 FYNNEI. In nucleotides, the CDR3 is TGTGCCAGCAGAGCAGTCGGGGACGAGCAGTACTTC. Translating it yields CASRAVGDEQYF.

This clone was found a few times. The CDR3 DNA follows: TGTGCCAGCAGCGTAGGGACAACCTACGAGCAGTACTTC. Protein sequence: CASSVGTTYEQYF. The rearrangement links TRBV9 to TRBJ2-7; D might be TRBD1 (5 bases). V gave up 0 bases and J gave up 2 bases, with 6 bases separating them. The CDR3 runs 13 residues. From germline, CDR1 is SGDLS and CDR2 YYNGEE.

DNA for the CDR3: TGTGCCAGCAGCATTAGCGGGAGTAGCACAGATACGCAGTATTTT. Amino acid sequence: CASSISGSSTDTQYF. The chain joins TRBV9 to TRBJ2-3, with TRBD2 matching 9 bases. Germline CDR1 and CDR2: SGDLS and YYNGEE. The junction had 3 bases not matched to a gene; V was cut back by 4 bases and J by 0 bases. This CDR3 has 15 amino acids.

This rearrangement joins TRBV27 to TRBJ2-1; 7 bases are shared with TRBD2. The germline V gene encodes CDR1 MNHEY and CDR2 SMNVEV (reference sequence). This CDR3 comprises 17 residues. Germline trimming cut 0 bases from V and 4 bases from J; bases unmatched to any gene: 9. CDR3 amino acids: CASSLSAWRGGYNEQFF. CDR3 coding DNA: TGTGCCAGCAGTTTATCGGCCTGGCGGGGAGGGTACAATGAGCAGTTCTTC.

The chain joins TRBV30 to TRBJ2-5; a weak D match, TRBD2 (5 bases). CDR1 and CDR2 (germline): GTSNPN, SVGIG (reference sequence). The CDR3 length is 14 residues. V gave up 5 bases and J gave up 5 bases, with 18 bases separating them. The CDR3: CAWGSGLVGETQYF. The CDR3 DNA reads TGTGCCTGGGGCTCGGGATTAGTGGGGGAGACCCAGTACTTC.

This clone was counted between two and nine times. The chain combines TRBV6-1 with TRBJ2-7, with D maybe TRBD2 (6 bases). The CDR3 runs to 14 residues. The germline V gene encodes CDR1 MNHNS and CDR2 SASEGT. Trimming left V 5 bases short and J 2 bases short, with 13 bases between. CDR3 in amino acids: CASSRDSSTYEQYF. CDR3 nucleotide sequence: TGTGCCAGCAGTCGGGACTCCTCCACCTACGAGCAGTACTTC.

The chain has TRBV14 and TRBJ1-1; a possible D gene is TRBD1 (6 bases). CDR3 length: 15 amino acids. CDR1 SGHDN and CDR2 FVKESK come from the germline V gene. V lost 4 bases, J lost 9 bases, and 21 bases lay in between. In DNA, the CDR3 is TGTGCCAGCAGCCCCCTCACGACAGGACCCCTGAAAGCTTTCTTT. Translation gives CASSPLTTGPLKAFF.

The V call is TRBV19, the J call TRBJ1-4; D remains ambiguous. CDR1 is LNHDA and CDR2 is SQIVND in the germline V gene (reference sequence). The CDR3 loop spans 14 amino acids. V lost 6 bases and J 0 bases, leaving 8 bases between the germline ends. The DNA of the CDR3 is TGTGCCAGTAGGGACTTTGCAACTAATGAAAAACTGTTTTTT. It translates to CASRDFATNEKLFF.

Notes on this clone: Mismatch with germline at one junction end may stem from a read error. The rearrangement links TRBV7-7 to TRBJ2-3; TRBD2 agrees at 7 bases. The length of the CDR3 is 16 residues. Germline V lookup: CDR1 SSHAT, CDR2 FNYEAQ (reference sequence). CDR3: CASSLGSGLSTDTQYF. The CDR3 DNA reads as TGTGCTAGCAGCTTAGGTAGCGGGCTTAGCACAGATACGCAGTATTTT.

This rearrangement joins TRBV29-1 to TRBJ1-3, with a weak D call TRBD1 (6 bases). Per the germline V gene, CDR1 is SQVTM and CDR2 is ANQGSEA. This CDR3 is 13 amino acids long. V was clipped by 5 bases and J by 2 bases, with 10 bases between them. This CDR3 is CSVQPGAGNTIYF. The CDR3 DNA reads as TGCAGCGTTCAACCAGGGGCTGGAAACACCATATATTTT.